The 15 T cell receptor beta chains given below trace back to one sample, sequenced in a study of T cell responses to AZD1222 COVID-19 vaccine. The table came from immunoSEQ multiplex PCR; TCRdb's copy has only in-frame clones and leaves some out. The sample carries approximately 100,000 clones, 93% recorded once. The sample consisted of peripheral blood, taken on day 0 of AZD1222 vaccination. These receptors came from an adult in good health.

The sample holds a few counts of this clone. The chain joins TRBV27 to TRBJ2-5; D is perhaps TRBD1 or TRBD2 (5 bases each). V dropped 5 bases and J dropped 3 bases, with 13 bases sitting between them. This CDR3 is built from 14 residues. CDR1 is MNHEY, CDR2 SMNVEV, per germline (reference sequence). In nucleotides, the CDR3 is TGTGCCAGCAGTGAATTAGGGACCGAAGAGACCCAGTACTTC. Translated: CASSELGTEETQYF.

V usage is TRBV19 and J usage is TRBJ2-4; weak D call: TRBD1 (5 bases). Trimming removed 5 bases at V and 1 base at J, with 12 bases between. CDR3 length: 15 amino acids. The germline CDR1 and CDR2 sequences are LNHDA and SQIVND (reference sequence). The chain's CDR3 is CASSFVGRAKNIQYF. Written as DNA, the CDR3 is TGTGCCAGTAGTTTTGTGGGGCGGGCCAAAAACATTCAGTACTTC.

The chain joins TRBV7-2 to TRBJ1-3; unclear D gene. The germline V and J ends were trimmed by 2 bases and 0 bases, with 11 bases remaining between them. The germline CDR1 and CDR2 sequences are SGHTA and FQGNSA. The CDR3 extends over 16 amino acids. The CDR3 sequence: CASSLNGYGSGNTIYF. The CDR3 coding sequence is TGTGCCAGCAGCTTAAATGGGTATGGCTCTGGAAACACCATATATTTT. The full variable domain, with the rest looked up from reference TRBV7-2 and TRBJ1-3, is GAGVSQSPSNKVTEKGKDVELRCDPISGHTALYWYRQSLGQGLEFLIYFQGNSAPDKSGLPSDRFSAERTGGSVSTLTIQRTQQEDSAVYLCASSLNGYGSGNTIYFGEGSWLTVV.

The chain employs TRBV5-5 and TRBJ1-5, with unresolved D. V was clipped by 0 bases and J by 0 bases, with 10 bases between them. The CDR3 sequence is 16 residues long. The germline V gene has CDR1 SGHKS and CDR2 YYEKEE (reference sequence). The CDR3 reads CASSLVPEYSNQPQHF. CDR3 DNA: TGTGCCAGCAGCTTGGTTCCGGAGTATAGCAATCAGCCCCAGCATTTT.

The chain employs TRBV5-1 and TRBJ1-3; TRBD1 is a possible D gene (5 bases). The V gene lost 4 bases and the J gene lost 0 bases, with 11 bases spanning the gap. Germline lookup yields CDR1 SGHRS and CDR2 YFSETQ. There are 15 residues in the CDR3. The CDR3 spells CASSILGDSGNTIYF. CDR3 nucleotides: TGCGCCAGCAGCATTTTAGGGGACTCTGGAAACACCATATATTTT.

The chain couples TRBV6-5 to TRBJ2-2, with 8 bases identical to TRBD1. Trimming at V came to 5 bases and at J to 3 bases, leaving 2 bases not matched to a gene. The CDR3 is 14 amino acids. Per the germline V gene, CDR1 is MNHEY and CDR2 is SVGAGI. The DNA of the CDR3 is TGTGCCAGCAGTCAGGACAGGGACACCGGGGAGCTGTTTTTT. As protein: CASSQDRDTGELFF.

The chain is built from TRBV7-2 and TRBJ2-1; TRBD2 agrees at 7 bases. Germline-derived CDR1 and CDR2 are SGHTA and FQGNSA. There are 16 residues in the CDR3. The V and J ends lost 2 bases and 6 bases, in that order; junction bases with no gene match: 10. CDR3 bases: TGTGCCAGCAGCTTACGAGCGGGATTTCTTCGCAATGAGCAGTTCTTC. Translated, it gives CASSLRAGFLRNEQFF.

V usage is TRBV5-4 and J usage is TRBJ2-7, with no clear D. The germline gives CDR1 SGHNT, CDR2 YYREEE (reference sequence). Trimming stripped 1 base from V and 7 bases from J, with 6 bases between. This CDR3 comprises 11 residues. The CDR3 loop reads CASSLLGEQYF. CDR3 sequence (DNA): TGTGCCAGCAGCTTGCTGGGAGAGCAGTACTTC.

The J gene is TRBJ2-7, the V gene TRBV27; D might be TRBD2 (5 bases). The CDR3 spans 15 residues. Germline CDR1 reads MNHEY; CDR2 reads SMNVEV (reference sequence). V was shortened by 6 bases and J by 3 bases, with 18 bases between the two germline ends. The CDR3 DNA reads TGTGCCAGCAGGCCGCCCGGGCTAGGAGGCTACGAGCAGTACTTC. Protein product: CASRPPGLGGYEQYF.

V is TRBV20-1 and J is TRBJ1-2; D gene unclear. V was clipped by 8 bases and J by 6 bases, with 13 bases between them. This CDR3 has 11 amino acids. CDR1 is DFQATT and CDR2 is SNEGSKA in the germline V gene (reference sequence). DNA of the CDR3: TGCAGTCAGACATTGAGGGATGGCTACACCTTC. Translated: CSQTLRDGYTF.

This chain connects TRBV27 to TRBJ2-3, with D hard to call. In germline, CDR1 is MNHEY, CDR2 SMNVEV (reference sequence). V was cut by 5 bases and J by 0 bases, with 18 bases left in between. CDR3 length: 17 amino acids. The CDR3 DNA reads as TGTGCCAGCAGTGGTGTTGTGGCAGTCGCCAGCACAGATACGCAGTATTTT. It codes for CASSGVVAVASTDTQYF.

The gene calls are TRBV5-4 and TRBJ1-2; D is unclear. With 0 bases removed from V and 4 bases from J, the gap between germline ends came to 10 bases. The CDR3 has 14 amino acids. Germline loops: CDR1 SGHNT, CDR2 YYREEE (reference sequence). The CDR3 spells CASSLVTGSYGYTF. DNA for the CDR3: TGTGCCAGCAGCTTGGTGACGGGGAGCTATGGCTACACCTTC.

The genes are TRBV6-4 and TRBJ1-6, with D hard to call. The ends were cut back, 0 bases at V and 13 bases at J, with 10 bases in the middle. This CDR3 region has 13 residues. CDR1 is MRHNA, CDR2 SNTAGT, per germline. The CDR3, as DNA: TGTGCCAGCAGTGACTCAGGCCGAGGTCCCCTCCACTTT. Its translation: CASSDSGRGPLHF.

The V and J genes are TRBV19 and TRBJ1-1; tentative D call: TRBD1 (5 bases). The germline V and J ends were trimmed by 1 base and 3 bases, with 9 bases remaining between them. CDR3 size: 14 residues. CDR1 is LNHDA and CDR2 is SQIVND in the germline V gene (reference sequence). The CDR3 DNA is TGTGCCAGTAGTATAGGACAGCAGTACACTGAAGCTTTCTTT. Translated, it gives CASSIGQQYTEAFF.

The chain employs TRBV7-9 and TRBJ2-2; 7 bases agree with TRBD1. Germline loops: CDR1 SEHNR, CDR2 FQNEAQ (reference sequence). The CDR3 totals 15 residues. Losses at the gene ends were 6 bases for V and 4 bases for J; bases not matched to a gene: 8. The CDR3, as DNA: TGTGCCAGCAGACCGACAGGGAAGAGCACCGGGGAGCTGTTTTTT. Its translation is CASRPTGKSTGELFF.